This T cell receptor (beta chain) was captured by sequencing in a study of low-dose radiotherapy and immunotherapy resistance in tumors. About the research overall: Participants in Cohort 2 were given 1 Gy per fraction every two weeks, for 13 Gy over 26 weeks.

TCR amplification involved about 18 PCR cycles with a constant-region primer and V-primer adapter. Amplification of the isolated mRNA used in vitro transcription. Each CDR3 protein gets one entry after TCRdb re-called the reads with MiXCR. The top ten hold approximately 6.2% of the sample, which has some 45,000 distinct CDR3 sequences, about 12% seen once. Time point here: before trial treatment. In the RACIN dose-escalation trial, donors got nivolumab plus ipilimumab with aspirin, cyclophosphamide and radiotherapy. This clonotype was observed many times. The trim removed 2 bases at V and 4 bases at J, leaving 3 bases unmatched. This CDR3 contains 13 residues. Germline assignment: CDR1 DFQATT and CDR2 SNEGSKA (reference sequence).

Sequenced here: PBMCs, sampled before treatment. The sequence was obtained from a female donor with ovarian cancer. V gene TRBV20-1 combines with J gene TRBJ2-5; the match to TRBD1 covers 8 bases. CDR3 sequence (DNA): TGCAGTGCTAGACAGGGGGCCGTAGAGACCCAGTACTTC. This sequence encodes CSARQGAVETQYF.